Each of the 13 T cell receptor beta chains below was sequenced from the same sample in a study of response to subunit inactivated influenza vaccine. TCRdb redid the calling of the RT-PCR reads with MiXCR, one entry per CDR3 protein. The repertoire includes more than 500,000 distinct CDR3 sequences, about 11% of them detected once, and approximately 11% sits in the top ten. A further study also used this sample, focusing on T cells expressing NK-cell markers. As reported in that work: TCR beta cDNA was generated via 5'RACE template switching incorporating UMIs.

The input for sequencing was PBMCs from blood, taken on the day of vaccination. The receptor source for this set is a man aged 50 to 60 who received an inactivated influenza vaccine.

The chain couples TRBV5-1 to TRBJ2-3; possibly TRBD1 for D (5 bases). The V gene lost 0 bases and the J gene lost 0 bases, with 8 bases spanning the gap. The germline V gene encodes CDR1 SGHRS and CDR2 YFSETQ. The CDR3 is 15 residues long. CDR3 region: CASSLGQKSTDTQYF. CDR3 nucleotide sequence: TGCGCCAGCAGCTTGGGACAGAAAAGCACAGATACGCAGTATTTT. The whole variable domain, filled in from reference TRBV5-1 and TRBJ2-3, reads KAGVTQTPRYLIKTRGQQVTLSCSPISGHRSVSWYQQTPGQGLQFLFEYFSETQRNKGNFPGRFSGRQFSNSRSEMNVSTLELGDSALYLCASSLGQKSTDTQYFGPGTRLTVL.

The chain carries TRBV11-2 and TRBJ2-1; 8 nucleotides align to TRBD1. The CDR3 extends over 16 amino acids. Germline-derived CDR1 and CDR2 are SGHAT and FQNNGV. Unmatched junction bases numbered 7, after V lost 3 bases and J lost 3 bases. The CDR3 region is CASSLEGQGFYNEQFF. The CDR3 bases are TGTGCCAGCAGCTTGGAAGGACAGGGTTTCTACAATGAGCAGTTCTTC.

The V call is TRBV7-2, the J call TRBJ2-7, with D uncertain. V lost 5 bases and J lost 0, with 11 bases in between. The germline gives CDR1 SGHTA, CDR2 FQGNSA. The CDR3 consists of 14 residues. In DNA, the CDR3 is TGTGCCAGCAGCCCCGCTCCGAGCTCCTACGAGCAGTACTTC. Encoded protein: CASSPAPSSYEQYF.

The chain has TRBV20-1 and TRBJ2-5, with 12 bases matching TRBD1. The CDR3 sequence is 18 residues long. V was clipped by 0 bases and J by 1 base; unmatched bases: 9. Germline V CDR1 and CDR2: DFQATT, SNEGSKA (reference sequence). CDR3 region: CSARDRGGTGGSQETQYF. The DNA of the CDR3 is TGCAGTGCTAGAGACCGGGGCGGGACAGGGGGCTCCCAAGAGACCCAGTACTTC.

This clonotype was picked up a small number of times. CDR3 amino acids: CASSDPGYRVQETQYF. CDR3 bases: TGTGCCAGCAGTGATCCAGGATACAGGGTCCAAGAGACCCAGTACTTC. The chain is built from TRBV2 and TRBJ2-5; D perhaps matches TRBD1 (6 bases). V lost 3 bases and J lost 1, with 15 bases in between. This CDR3 contains 16 residues. Germline V CDR1 and CDR2: SNHLY, FYNNEI.

Worth noting for this clonotype: This may come from a read error, since a much larger clone is one base off. The chain uses TRBV12-3 or TRBV12-4 and TRBJ2-3; 7 bases are shared with TRBD2. The J segment lost 5 bases and the V segment lost 5 bases, leaving 7 bases of the junction unmatched. This CDR3 has 14 residues. The CDR3 DNA follows: TGTGCCAGCAGTGGACGAGCGGGGAGAGATACGCAGTATTTT. Residues: CASSGRAGRDTQYF.

This chain links TRBV7-2 with TRBJ2-1; TRBD2 aligns across 9 bases. This CDR3 spans 15 amino acids. Germline CDR1 reads SGHTA; CDR2 reads FQGNSA. Trimming took 4 bases from V and 3 from J; bases not matched to a gene: 4. The CDR3 sequence is CASSSRGGYYNEQFF. As DNA, the CDR3 is TGTGCCAGCAGCTCGCGGGGGGGGTACTACAATGAGCAGTTCTTC.

This clonotype showed up just a few times. Here the CDR3 DNA reads TGTGCCACCAGTGCCGGGACAGGGGTAGAGACCCAGTACTTC. Translation: CATSAGTGVETQYF. The V and J genes are TRBV24-1 and TRBJ2-5; the match to TRBD1 covers 10 bases. Germline V lookup: CDR1 KGHDR, CDR2 SFDVKD. The CDR3 extends over 14 amino acids. J lost 4 bases, V lost 5 bases, and 3 bases had no gene match.

The V call is TRBV6-1, the J call TRBJ2-3; possibly TRBD2 for D (6 bases). This CDR3 region has 14 residues. The V end lost 6 bases, the J end lost 5 bases, and 15 bases lay between the germline ends. The germline CDR1 and CDR2 sequences are MNHNS and SASEGT. DNA of the CDR3: TGTGCCAGCAGCTCCGGCGGGGCCCTAGATACGCAGTATTTT. This codes for CASSSGGALDTQYF.

This clonotype was detected a few times. V is TRBV19 and J is TRBJ1-2, with D possibly TRBD1 on 5 matching bases. V was cut by 6 bases and J by 4 bases, with 18 bases left in between. The CDR3 is made up of 15 amino acids. Germline V gene lookup returns CDR1 LNHDA and CDR2 SQIVND (reference sequence). The CDR3 reads CASSPGVQAFYGYTF. The CDR3 nucleotides read TGTGCCAGTAGCCCCGGGGTACAGGCGTTCTATGGCTACACCTTC. Full variable domain (missing parts from reference TRBV19 and TRBJ1-2): DGGITQSPKYLFRKEGQNVTLSCEQNLNHDAMYWYRQDPGQGLRLIYYSQIVNDFQKGDIAEGYSVSREKKESFPLTVTSAQKNPTAFYLCASSPGVQAFYGYTFGSGTRLTVV.

This clonotype appeared many times. The rearrangement links TRBV28 to TRBJ2-5; tentative D call: TRBD2 (6 bases). Trimming removed 7 bases at V and 3 bases at J, with 15 bases between. CDR3 length equals 14 residues. The V gene's germline CDR1 is MDHEN and CDR2 SYDVKM. The DNA of the CDR3 is TGTGCCAGCACCTCCTGGGGACTTAAAGAGACCCAGTACTTC. Amino acid sequence: CASTSWGLKETQYF.

This clonotype has more than one count but fewer than ten. The chain recombines TRBV7-2 with TRBJ2-1; 13 bases fit TRBD2. Germline CDR1 SGHTA, CDR2 FQGNSA. V lost 4 bases to trimming and J lost 5 bases; unmatched junction nucleotides: 8. CDR3 length: 17 amino acids. The CDR3 nucleotides are TGTGCCAGCAGCTCTTACCCCGGGACTAGCGGGAACAATGAGCAGTTCTTC. Protein sequence: CASSSYPGTSGNNEQFF.

The chain joins TRBV20-1 to TRBJ2-3; D not certain. Trimming left V 2 bases short and J 6 bases short, with 21 bases between. CDR1 and CDR2 from the germline V gene are DFQATT and SNEGSKA (reference sequence). This CDR3 contains 16 residues. This chain's CDR3 is CSARKGPRSFGDTQYF. The CDR3 DNA reads TGCAGTGCTAGAAAGGGTCCTAGGTCCTTTGGGGATACGCAGTATTTT.